These 6 T cell receptor beta chains originate from one sample sequenced in a study of shared clonotypes between healthy human individuals. Using immunoSEQ multiplex PCR, the repertoire was profiled, and TCRdb retains in-frame clones only, with some absent. The sample yields some 2,400,000 clones, nearly 97% seen once. The sample consisted of naive CD4+ T cells sorted from blood. Subset given: CD45RA+ positively selected. The source of these receptors is a man aged 18 to 29 in good health.

The rearrangement links TRBV10-1 to TRBJ2-1; possibly TRBD1 for D (6 bases). Trimming removed 6 bases from V and 6 bases from J, with 12 bases in between. The germline gives CDR1 WNHNN, CDR2 SYGVQD (reference sequence). The CDR3 totals 13 residues. CDR3 in amino acids: CASSGTQGNEQFF. Written as DNA, the CDR3 is TGCGCCAGCAGCGGGACACAAGGCAATGAGCAGTTCTTC.

As regards this clone: Other DNA sequences in this sample translate to the same CDR3. The CDR3 here is CASTGSGANVLTF. In DNA, the CDR3 is TGTGCCAGCACCGGCTCTGGGGCCAACGTCCTGACTTTC. The rearrangement uses TRBV2 and TRBJ2-6; D is unresolved. The CDR3 sequence is 13 residues long. The ends were cut back, 7 bases at V and 0 bases at J, with 4 bases in the middle. Germline assignment: CDR1 SNHLY and CDR2 FYNNEI.

As concerns this clone: The sample carries other DNA sequences with the same CDR3. The gene calls are TRBV30 and TRBJ1-4, with a weak D call TRBD1 (6 bases). Trimming left V 0 bases short and J 8 bases short, with 10 bases between. The CDR3 runs to 13 residues. Germline CDR1 reads GTSNPN; CDR2 reads SVGIG (reference sequence). The CDR3 region has the DNA TGTGCCTGGAGTGTACAAGGGGGGGAAAAACTGTTTTTT. It yields the protein CAWSVQGGEKLFF.

Concerning this clone itself: Other DNA sequences within the sample encode an identical CDR3. The rearrangement uses TRBV5-1 and TRBJ2-3; 10 bases agree with TRBD1. This CDR3 is 15 amino acids long. The V and J ends lost 0 bases and 3 bases, in that order; junction bases with no gene match: 1. Germline values: CDR1 SGHRS, CDR2 YFSETQ. The CDR3 loop reads CASSLEDRGTDTQYF. The CDR3 nucleotides read TGCGCCAGCAGCTTGGAGGACAGGGGGACAGATACGCAGTATTTT.

The chain uses TRBV2 and TRBJ2-2; maybe TRBD1 (5 bases). Germline loops: CDR1 SNHLY, CDR2 FYNNEI. This CDR3 spans 15 amino acids. Trimming shortened V by 0 bases and J by 7 bases, and 12 bases separated the two germline ends. The CDR3 DNA follows: TGTGCCAGCAGTGAAGCCTCCAGGGTTGGCGGGGAGCTGTTTTTT. Translating gives CASSEASRVGGELFF.

This clone was counted a single time. This sample also contains other DNA sequences that code for the same CDR3. The CDR3 here is CASSLSAGGTGELFF. CDR3 nucleotides: TGTGCCAGCAGTTTATCCGCAGGGGGTACCGGGGAGCTGTTTTTT. This chain links TRBV27 with TRBJ2-2, with TRBD1 matching over 7 bases. The CDR3 is 15 residues long. Losses at the gene ends were 0 bases for V and 5 bases for J; bases not matched to a gene: 3. In germline, CDR1 is MNHEY, CDR2 SMNVEV (reference sequence).